This T cell receptor (beta chain) was captured by sequencing in a study of blood T cell repertoires in COVID-19. Study-wide background: T cells, B-cell-depleted T cells, or PBMCs provided the cDNA or gDNA that served as material.

Sequencing used immunoSEQ multiplex PCR; TCRdb keeps in-frame clones, though not all of them. The data show 250,000 to 350,000 clones, with 87% seen just once and 2.2% held by the top ten. The germline V and J ends were trimmed by 0 bases and 12 bases, with 9 bases remaining between them. From germline, CDR1 is LGHNA and CDR2 YNFKEQ. The CDR3 has 12 residues. This sequence was found in a woman aged 45-59 years who had recovered from COVID-19. The specimen sequenced was peripheral blood. The V and J genes are TRBV4-2 and TRBJ2-1; unclear D gene. CDR3 residues: CASSQDHRLQFF. The DNA of the CDR3 is TGTGCCAGCAGCCAAGATCACCGGTTGCAGTTCTTC.